Below are 23 T cell receptor beta chains sequenced from a single sample in a study of beta chain features in type 1 diabetes (dated by TCRdb to 2016 to 2018). Libraries were prepared through the immunoSEQ multiplex PCR assay. The entire amount of isolated RNA was reverse transcribed using the High Capacity cDNA Reverse Transcription Kit, so the sequenced TCRB transcripts were expressed ones. Entries here come from immuneACCESS through TCRdb and include only in-frame sequences with V and J called. Some clones fail to appear in such tables; in the studies checked, an unresolved V gene covers under half of the shortfall, and the cause of the remainder is unknown. The sample data list approximately 340,000 clones, and roughly 16% of these were observed just once. The ten largest make up under 0.02% of the sample. The source material was naive CD4+ T cells from blood. Sample cell subset or site, as interpreted from the label and publication: true naive CD4+ T cells. These receptors all stem from a woman aged 18-29 years in good health.

The chain carries TRBV6-5 and TRBJ1-1; TRBD1 aligns across 7 bases. J was trimmed by 0 bases and V by 6 bases; bases with no gene match: 4. The CDR3 consists of 14 residues. The germline V gene has CDR1 MNHEY and CDR2 SVGAGI. The CDR3 reads CASSRTGLNTEAFF. Here the CDR3 DNA reads TGTGCCAGCAGCCGGACAGGACTGAACACTGAAGCTTTCTTT.

This clone was recorded a few times. Other DNA sequences in this specimen translate into the identical CDR3. The chain has TRBV20-1 and TRBJ2-1; a weak D match, TRBD2 (5 bases). This CDR3 region has 10 residues. The germline V gene encodes CDR1 DFQATT and CDR2 SNEGSKA (reference sequence). Trimming took 3 bases from V and 8 from J, leaving 5 bases between them. CDR3 protein: CSARRDEQFF. CDR3 DNA: TGCAGTGCTAGGAGGGATGAGCAGTTCTTC.

This chain joins TRBV6-5 and TRBJ2-7; the D gene is possibly TRBD1 (6 bases). V lost 5 bases and J lost 3, with 14 bases in between. The germline CDR1 and CDR2 sequences are MNHEY and SVGAGI. This CDR3 is built from 14 residues. CDR3 coding DNA: TGTGCCAGCAGTGCGTACAGGGAGCACTACGAGCAGTACTTC. It specifies CASSAYREHYEQYF.

The chain links TRBV7-9 to TRBJ2-7; 10 bases align to TRBD2. This CDR3 spans 18 amino acids. Germline lookup yields CDR1 SEHNR and CDR2 FQNEAQ (reference sequence). Trimming took 2 bases from V and 0 from J; bases not matched to a gene: 10. The CDR3 spells CASSLRGLAPFSSYEQYF. In DNA form, the CDR3 reads TGTGCCAGCAGCTTAAGGGGACTAGCGCCATTTAGCTCCTACGAGCAGTACTTC.

This chain uses TRBV7-8 with TRBJ2-5, with D unresolved. The length of the CDR3 is 16 residues. Germline-derived CDR1 and CDR2 are SGHVS and FQNEAQ. The V end was cut by 5 bases, the J end by 1 base, with 17 bases between. The CDR3, as DNA: TGTGCCAGCAGCCCGAAGCAGGTGGGCTTCCAAGAGACCCAGTACTTC. Residues: CASSPKQVGFQETQYF.

This sequence joins TRBV27 and TRBJ2-6; TRBD1 might be the D (6 bases). Germline lookup yields CDR1 MNHEY and CDR2 SMNVEV (reference sequence). With 10 bases removed from V and 2 bases from J, the gap between germline ends came to 9 bases. The CDR3 loop spans 13 amino acids. The CDR3 bases are TGTGCCACCTCAGGGGCTGGGGCCAACGTCCTGACTTTC. It yields the protein CATSGAGANVLTF.

V is TRBV6-1 and J is TRBJ2-1; possible D gene TRBD2, 5 bases. CDR3 length equals 15 residues. Germline V gene data show CDR1 as MNHNS and CDR2 as SASEGT. The V gene lost 7 bases and the J gene lost 7 bases, with 20 bases spanning the gap. In DNA, the CDR3 is TGTGCCAGCATCCGGGAACAGCTCTCGTGGAATGAGCAGTTCTTC. Residues: CASIREQLSWNEQFF.

This clone was observed a few times. This chain links TRBV28 with TRBJ2-5, with D perhaps matching TRBD1 (6 bases). The CDR3 consists of 13 residues. The germline V gene encodes CDR1 MDHEN and CDR2 SYDVKM. V was clipped by 5 bases and J by 5 bases, with 12 bases between them. This chain's CDR3 is CASSHRVGETQYF. CDR3 coding DNA: TGTGCCAGCAGTCACAGGGTTGGGGAGACCCAGTACTTC. The full variable domain, rest sourced from reference TRBV28 and TRBJ2-5, is DVKVTQSSRYLVKRTGEKVFLECVQDMDHENMFWYRQDPGLGLRLIYFSYDVKMKEKGDIPEGYSVSREKKERFSLILESASTNQTSMYLCASSHRVGETQYFGPGTRLLVL.

The chain is built from TRBV9 and TRBJ2-3, with 11 bases matching TRBD2. The CDR3 has 16 amino acids. The V and J ends lost 0 bases and 5 bases, in that order; junction bases with no gene match: 5. Germline CDR1 is SGDLS and CDR2 is YYNGEE. The CDR3 DNA follows: TGTGCCAGCAGCGTAGTACCCCTAGCGGGAGGAGATACGCAGTATTTT. This sequence encodes CASSVVPLAGGDTQYF. Full variable domain (remainder filled in from reference TRBV9 and TRBJ2-3): DSGVTQTPKHLITATGQRVTLRCSPRSGDLSVYWYQQSLDQGLQFLIQYYNGEERAKGNILERFSAQQFPDLHSELNLSSLELGDSALYFCASSVVPLAGGDTQYFGPGTRLTVL.

This clone was recorded a few times. The CDR3 reads CASSLLKGLDADTQYF. The CDR3 nucleotides read TGTGCCAGCAGTTTACTAAAGGGGCTAGATGCAGATACGCAGTATTTT. The V gene is TRBV28, the J gene TRBJ2-3; possibly TRBD1 for D (5 bases). This CDR3 has 16 amino acids. V lost 2 bases and J 4 bases, leaving 16 bases between the germline ends. Germline values: CDR1 MDHEN, CDR2 SYDVKM.

This clone was found a few times. This chain uses TRBV4-3 with TRBJ1-2; D is possibly TRBD1 (5 bases). V was trimmed by 0 bases and J by 3 bases, leaving 11 bases between them. Looked up from germline, CDR1 is LGHNA and CDR2 is YSLEER. CDR3 length: 15 amino acids. CDR3 bases: TGCGCCAGCAGCCAAGACATAGGGGAATACTATGGCTACACCTTC. It specifies CASSQDIGEYYGYTF.

This clone was observed a few times. The rearrangement joins TRBV4-3 to TRBJ2-3; the match to TRBD2 covers 9 bases. CDR1 is LGHNA, CDR2 YSLEER, per germline. V was pared by 2 bases and J by 2 bases, with 11 bases of the junction left unmatched. The CDR3 contains 18 residues. The CDR3 protein is CASSQSPRGRANTDTQYF. CDR3 nucleotide sequence: TGCGCCAGCAGCCAATCCCCTCGCGGGAGGGCCAACACAGATACGCAGTATTTT.

This clone was detected a few times. The rearrangement joins TRBV7-9 to TRBJ1-2, with a weak D call TRBD1 (5 bases). The CDR3 consists of 12 residues. The V and J ends lost 5 bases and 4 bases respectively, with 8 bases between them. Per germline, CDR1 SEHNR and CDR2 FQNEAQ (reference sequence). CDR3: CASSGASYGYTF. The CDR3 nucleotides read TGTGCCAGCAGCGGGGCGAGCTATGGCTACACCTTC. Combining the CDR3 with reference TRBV7-9 and TRBJ1-2 gives the whole variable domain DTGVSQNPRHKITKRGQNVTFRCDPISEHNRLYWYRQTLGQGPEFLTYFQNEAQLEKSRLLSDRFSAERPKGSFSTLEIQRTEQGDSAMYLCASSGASYGYTFGSGTRLTVV.

In this sample, this clone turned up a few times. The genes are TRBV5-1 and TRBJ1-5; D is ambiguous. The CDR3 runs to 14 residues. V was clipped by 4 bases and J by 7 bases, with 15 bases between them. CDR1 is SGHRS and CDR2 is YFSETQ in the germline V gene. Written as DNA, the CDR3 is TGCGCCAGCAGCCCGGAGAGAGGCCAGCAGCCCCAGCATTTT. This sequence encodes CASSPERGQQPQHF.

The chain carries TRBV25-1 and TRBJ1-2; D may be TRBD1 (5 bases). The CDR3 loop spans 13 amino acids. Germline assignment: CDR1 MGHDK and CDR2 SYGVNS. Trimming took 7 bases from V and 6 from J, leaving 15 bases between them. CDR3 sequence (DNA): TGTGCCAGCACCGACCCGTGGGGGGATGGCTACACCTTC. It yields the protein CASTDPWGDGYTF.

This clone was seen more than once but under ten times. V is TRBV7-9 and J is TRBJ2-3; tentatively, D is TRBD2 (6 bases). The CDR3 runs 14 residues. CDR1 is SEHNR, CDR2 FQNEAQ, per germline (reference sequence). V shed 4 bases and J shed 4 bases, with 12 bases lying between them. The CDR3 reads CASSSTGEPDTQYF. For the CDR3, the DNA is TGTGCCAGCAGCTCCACGGGGGAACCAGATACGCAGTATTTT.

V is TRBV11-1 and J is TRBJ2-7; 9 bases fit TRBD1. This CDR3 spans 14 amino acids. Unmatched junction bases numbered 9, after V lost 6 bases and J lost 6 bases. Germline-derived CDR1 and CDR2 are SGHAT and FQDESV (reference sequence). CDR3 sequence (DNA): TGTGCCAGCAGTACCCTCGGGACAGGGCTCGAGCAGTACTTC. Residues: CASSTLGTGLEQYF.

This chain links TRBV30 with TRBJ2-2, with 10 bases fitting TRBD1. The CDR3 runs to 14 residues. Per the germline V gene, CDR1 is GTSNPN and CDR2 is SVGIG (reference sequence). V gave up 4 bases and J gave up 6 bases; unmatched junction bases: 5. CDR3 coding DNA: TGTGCCTGGAAGGGGACAGGGGCCCCCGGGGAGCTGTTTTTT. Translated: CAWKGTGAPGELFF.

The table lists this clone with a few counts. This rearrangement joins TRBV2 to TRBJ2-1; 13 nucleotides line up with TRBD2. Losses at the gene ends were 6 bases for V and 2 bases for J; bases not matched to a gene: 7. CDR1 and CDR2 (germline): SNHLY, FYNNEI. The CDR3 loop spans 17 amino acids. CDR3 nucleotide sequence: TGTGCCAGCAGGGCGGCGGGACTAGCGGGAACCTACAATGAGCAGTTCTTC. It codes for CASRAAGLAGTYNEQFF.

Only a few counts were recorded for this clone. The DNA for the CDR3 is TGTGCCAGCAGTCGGACTAGCGGAATCTACGAGCAGTACTTC. Translated: CASSRTSGIYEQYF. The chain combines TRBV28 with TRBJ2-7; the match to TRBD2 covers 10 bases. Trimming at V came to 5 bases and at J to 3 bases, leaving 4 bases not matched to a gene. CDR3 length: 14 amino acids. Germline CDR1 MDHEN, CDR2 SYDVKM.

The DNA for the CDR3 is TGTGCCAGCAGGAAAGGGGCGTCCTGGGACGAGCAGTACTTC. It translates to CASRKGASWDEQYF. The chain joins TRBV7-2 to TRBJ2-7, with TRBD1 as a possible D gene (5 bases). Germline CDR1 is SGHTA and CDR2 is FQGNSA. The ends were cut back, 6 bases at V and 5 bases at J, with 17 bases in the middle. The CDR3 sequence is 14 residues long.

The chain is built from TRBV6-5 and TRBJ2-3; 9 positions agree with TRBD1. Germline trimming cut 2 bases from V and 5 bases from J; bases unmatched to any gene: 5. The CDR3 runs 15 residues. Germline CDR1 is MNHEY and CDR2 is SVGAGI. The CDR3 DNA follows: TGTGCCAGCAGTTACGACAGGGGGTTGGGAGATACGCAGTATTTT. Protein sequence: CASSYDRGLGDTQYF.

The chain combines TRBV7-2 with TRBJ2-3; 10 positions agree with TRBD2. J lost 0 bases, V lost 3 bases, and 6 bases had no gene match. This CDR3 region has 17 residues. Germline assignment: CDR1 SGHTA and CDR2 FQGNSA. This CDR3 reads CASSFSGRTLSTDTQYF. The DNA for the CDR3 is TGTGCCAGCAGCTTTAGCGGGAGGACGCTTAGCACAGATACGCAGTATTTT. Full variable domain (outside the CDR3, taken from reference TRBV7-2 and TRBJ2-3): GAGVSQSPSNKVTEKGKDVELRCDPISGHTALYWYRQSLGQGLEFLIYFQGNSAPDKSGLPSDRFSAERTGGSVSTLTIQRTQQEDSAVYLCASSFSGRTLSTDTQYFGPGTRLTVL.